A selection of T cell receptor beta chains follows, all from one sample in a study of blood T cell repertoires in COVID-19. The protocol was immunoSEQ multiplex PCR, while the TCRdb copy is restricted to in-frame clones and leaves out a portion. The data contain around 80,000 clones, about 70% of them singletons. The sample comprised peripheral blood. These receptors were taken from a man between 45 and 60 years old with active or convalescent COVID-19. Each CDR3 is given with its conserved first and last residue. The D gene is left open where the match is weak. Only part of the rows carry a size: once, few, many, or a class if the clone is expanded.

- | TRBJ2-3 | TRBV6-5 | once | CASSYSNRADTQYF | TGTGCCAGCAGTTACTCCAATCGGGCAGATACGCAGTATTTT
TRBD1 | TRBJ2-7 | TRBV19 | once | CATKTSGTVPYEQYF | TGTGCCACCAAAACCTCCGGGACAGTACCCTACGAGCAGTACTTC
- | TRBJ1-6 | TRBV5-8 | - | CASSLAGLDSPLHF | TGTGCCAGCAGCTTGGCTGGGCTTGACTCACCCCTCCACTTT
- | TRBJ2-5 | TRBV7-9 | - | CASSLPTGTETQYF | TGTGCCAGCAGCTTACCCACAGGGACGGAGACCCAGTACTTC
- | TRBJ2-2 | TRBV5-4 | - | CASSLLRGTGELFF | TGTGCCAGCAGCTTGCTCCGGGGCACCGGGGAGCTGTTTTTT
TRBD1 | TRBJ1-2 | TRBV19 | - | CASRSTGGSYGYTF | TGTGCCAGTCGCTCCACAGGGGGCTCCTATGGCTACACCTTC
- | TRBJ2-7 | TRBV2 | - | CASGEGGSGFYEQYF | TGTGCCAGCGGGGAGGGGGGATCCGGTTTCTACGAGCAGTACTTC
- | TRBJ1-5 | TRBV11-2 | - | CASSLQGSSQPQHF | TGTGCCAGCAGCTTACAGGGGTCCAGTCAGCCCCAGCATTTT
TRBD2 | TRBJ2-3 | TRBV27 | once | CASSLGTSGGSTDTQYF | TGTGCCAGCAGTTTGGGGACTAGCGGGGGAAGCACAGATACGCAGTATTTT
TRBD1 | TRBJ1-1 | TRBV14 | - | CASSPQGIPGTEAFF | TGTGCCAGCAGCCCACAGGGGATTCCGGGCACTGAAGCTTTCTTT